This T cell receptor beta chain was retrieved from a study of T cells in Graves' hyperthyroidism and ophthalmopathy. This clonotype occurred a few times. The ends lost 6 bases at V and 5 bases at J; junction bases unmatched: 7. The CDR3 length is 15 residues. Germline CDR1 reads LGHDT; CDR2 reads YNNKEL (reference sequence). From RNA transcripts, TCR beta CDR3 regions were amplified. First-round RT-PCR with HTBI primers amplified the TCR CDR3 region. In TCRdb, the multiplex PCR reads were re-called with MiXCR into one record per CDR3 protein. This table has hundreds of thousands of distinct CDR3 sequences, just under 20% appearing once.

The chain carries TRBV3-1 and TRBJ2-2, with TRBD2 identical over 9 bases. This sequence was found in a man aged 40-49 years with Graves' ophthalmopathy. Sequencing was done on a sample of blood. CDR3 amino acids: CASRISGRVTGELFF. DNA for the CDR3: TGTGCCAGCAGGATTAGCGGGAGAGTTACCGGGGAGCTGTTTTTT.